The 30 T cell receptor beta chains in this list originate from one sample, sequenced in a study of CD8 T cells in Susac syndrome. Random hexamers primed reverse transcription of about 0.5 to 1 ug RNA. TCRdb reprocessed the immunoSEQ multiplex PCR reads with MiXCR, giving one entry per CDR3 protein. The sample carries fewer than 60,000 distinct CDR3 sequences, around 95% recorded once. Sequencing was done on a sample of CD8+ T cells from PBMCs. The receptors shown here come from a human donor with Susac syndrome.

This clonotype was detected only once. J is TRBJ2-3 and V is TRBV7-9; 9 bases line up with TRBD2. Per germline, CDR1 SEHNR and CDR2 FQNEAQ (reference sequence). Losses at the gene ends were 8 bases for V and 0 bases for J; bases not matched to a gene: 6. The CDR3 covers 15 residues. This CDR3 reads CASEASGVSTDTQYF. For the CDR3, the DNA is TGTGCCAGCGAGGCTAGCGGGGTGAGCACAGATACGCAGTATTTT.

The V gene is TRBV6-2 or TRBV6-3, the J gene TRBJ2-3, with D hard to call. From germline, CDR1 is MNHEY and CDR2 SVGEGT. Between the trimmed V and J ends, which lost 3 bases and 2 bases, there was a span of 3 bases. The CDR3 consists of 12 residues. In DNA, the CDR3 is TGTGCCAGCAGTTATGACACAGATACGCAGTATTTT. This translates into CASSYDTDTQYF.

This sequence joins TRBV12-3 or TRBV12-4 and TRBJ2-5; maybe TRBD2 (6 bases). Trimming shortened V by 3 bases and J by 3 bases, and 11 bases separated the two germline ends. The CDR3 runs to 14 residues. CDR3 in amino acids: CASSLGTREETQYF. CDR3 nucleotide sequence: TGTGCCAGCAGTTTGGGGACTCGCGAAGAGACCCAGTACTTC.

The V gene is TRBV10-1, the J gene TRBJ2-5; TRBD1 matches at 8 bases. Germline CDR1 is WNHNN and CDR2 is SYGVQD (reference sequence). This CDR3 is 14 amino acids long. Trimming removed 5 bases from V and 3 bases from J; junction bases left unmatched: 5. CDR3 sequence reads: CASSKTGDEETQYF. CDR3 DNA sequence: TGCGCCAGCAGTAAGACAGGGGATGAAGAGACCCAGTACTTC.

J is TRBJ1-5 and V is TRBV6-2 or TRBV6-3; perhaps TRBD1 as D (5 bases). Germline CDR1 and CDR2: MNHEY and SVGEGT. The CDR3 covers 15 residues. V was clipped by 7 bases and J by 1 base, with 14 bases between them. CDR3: CASIHTQDSNQPQHF. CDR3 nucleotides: TGTGCCAGCATCCATACACAGGACAGCAATCAGCCCCAGCATTTT.

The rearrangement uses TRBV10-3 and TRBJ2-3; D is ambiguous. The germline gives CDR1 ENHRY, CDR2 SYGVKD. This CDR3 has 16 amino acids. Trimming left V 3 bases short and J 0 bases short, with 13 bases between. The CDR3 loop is CAISESTSRSTDTQYF. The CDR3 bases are TGTGCCATCAGTGAATCAACAAGCAGAAGCACAGATACGCAGTATTTT.

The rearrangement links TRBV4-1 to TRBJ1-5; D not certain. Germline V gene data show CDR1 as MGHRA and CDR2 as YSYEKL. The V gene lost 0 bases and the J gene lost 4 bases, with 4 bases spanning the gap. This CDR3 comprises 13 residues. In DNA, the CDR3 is TGCGCCAGCAGCCAAGATCCAAATCAGCCCCAGCATTTT. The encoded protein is CASSQDPNQPQHF.

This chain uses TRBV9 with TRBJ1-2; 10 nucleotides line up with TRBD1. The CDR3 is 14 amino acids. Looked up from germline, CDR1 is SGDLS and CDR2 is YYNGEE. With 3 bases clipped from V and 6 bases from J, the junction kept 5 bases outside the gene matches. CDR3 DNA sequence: TGTGCCAGCAGCGAGACAGGGGGCGCGAATGGCTACACCTTC. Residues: CASSETGGANGYTF.

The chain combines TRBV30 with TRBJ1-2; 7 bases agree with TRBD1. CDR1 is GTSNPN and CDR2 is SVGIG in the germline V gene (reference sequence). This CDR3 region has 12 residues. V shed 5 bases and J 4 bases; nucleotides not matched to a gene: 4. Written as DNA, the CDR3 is TGTGCCTGGGTTGACAGGGCCTATGGCTACACCTTC. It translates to CAWVDRAYGYTF.

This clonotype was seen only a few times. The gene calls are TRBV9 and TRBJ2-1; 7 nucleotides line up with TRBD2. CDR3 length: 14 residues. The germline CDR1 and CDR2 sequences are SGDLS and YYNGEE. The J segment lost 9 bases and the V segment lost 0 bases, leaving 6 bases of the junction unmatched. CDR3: CASSVASGDTEQFF. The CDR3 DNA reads TGTGCCAGCAGCGTAGCTAGCGGAGACACTGAGCAGTTCTTC.

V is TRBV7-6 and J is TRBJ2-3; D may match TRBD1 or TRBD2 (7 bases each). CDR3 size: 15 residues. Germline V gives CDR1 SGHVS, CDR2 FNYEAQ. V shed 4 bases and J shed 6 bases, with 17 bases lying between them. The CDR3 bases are TGTGCCAGCAGCTCAGGGGGGGGCCAGGGGGATACGCAGTATTTT. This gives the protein CASSSGGGQGDTQYF.

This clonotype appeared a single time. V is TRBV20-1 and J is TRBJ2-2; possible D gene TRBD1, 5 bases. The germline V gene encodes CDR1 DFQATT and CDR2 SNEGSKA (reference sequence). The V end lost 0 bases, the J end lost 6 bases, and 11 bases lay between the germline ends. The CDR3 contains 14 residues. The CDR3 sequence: CSARDIVGAGELFF. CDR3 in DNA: TGCAGTGCTAGAGATATTGTAGGGGCCGGGGAGCTGTTTTTT.

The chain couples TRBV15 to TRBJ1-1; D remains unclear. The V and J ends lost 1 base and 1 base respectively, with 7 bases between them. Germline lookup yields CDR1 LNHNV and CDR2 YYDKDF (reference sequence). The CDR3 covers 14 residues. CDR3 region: CATSRARENTEAFF. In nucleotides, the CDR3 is TGTGCCACCAGCAGAGCTCGGGAGAACACTGAAGCTTTCTTT.

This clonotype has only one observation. The CDR3 region has the DNA TGTGCCACCAGCAGAGTGAGGGGTAATCAGCCCCAGCATTTT. It is translated as CATSRVRGNQPQHF. The chain joins TRBV15 to TRBJ1-5, with D maybe TRBD1 (5 bases). The length of the CDR3 is 14 residues. The germline V gene has CDR1 LNHNV and CDR2 YYDKDF (reference sequence). The germline V and J ends were trimmed by 1 base and 4 bases, with 8 bases remaining between them. Together with reference TRBV15 and TRBJ1-5, the CDR3 gives the full variable domain: DAMVIQNPRYQVTQFGKPVTLSCSQTLNHNVMYWYQQKSSQAPKLLFHYYDKDFNNEADTPDNFQSRRPNTSFCFLDIRSPGLGDTAMYLCATSRVRGNQPQHFGDGTRLSIL.

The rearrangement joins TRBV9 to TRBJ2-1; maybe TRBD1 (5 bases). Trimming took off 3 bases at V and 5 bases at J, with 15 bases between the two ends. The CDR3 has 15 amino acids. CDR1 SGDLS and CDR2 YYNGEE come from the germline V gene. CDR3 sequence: CASSDQGNSNNEQFF. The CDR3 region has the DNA TGTGCCAGCAGCGACCAGGGAAATTCCAACAATGAGCAGTTCTTC.

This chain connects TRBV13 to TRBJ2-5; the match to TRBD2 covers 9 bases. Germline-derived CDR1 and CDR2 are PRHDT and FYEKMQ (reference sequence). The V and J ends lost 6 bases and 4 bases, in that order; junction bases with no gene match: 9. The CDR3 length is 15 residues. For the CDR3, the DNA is TGTGCCAGCAGTCGCGGGAGGGGCGAGGGAGAGACCCAGTACTTC. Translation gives CASSRGRGEGETQYF.

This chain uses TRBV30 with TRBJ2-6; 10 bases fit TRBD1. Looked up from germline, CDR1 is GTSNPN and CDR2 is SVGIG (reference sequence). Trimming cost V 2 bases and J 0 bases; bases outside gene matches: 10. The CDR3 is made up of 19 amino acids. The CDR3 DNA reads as TGTGCCTGGAGTACGGGACAGGGGACTTTTGTCTCTGGGGCCAACGTCCTGACTTTC. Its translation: CAWSTGQGTFVSGANVLTF. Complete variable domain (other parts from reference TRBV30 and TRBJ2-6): SQTIHQWPATLVQPVGSPLSLECTVEGTSNPNLYWYRQAAGRGLQLLFYSVGIGQISSEVPQNLSASRPQDRQFILSSKKLLLSDSGFYLCAWSTGQGTFVSGANVLTFGAGSRLTVL.

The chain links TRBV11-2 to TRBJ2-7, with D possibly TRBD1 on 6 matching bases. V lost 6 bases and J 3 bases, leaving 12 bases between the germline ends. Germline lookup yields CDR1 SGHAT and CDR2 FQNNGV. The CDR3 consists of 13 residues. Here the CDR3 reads CASSLGGDYEQYF. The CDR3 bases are TGTGCCAGCAGTCTAGGGGGAGACTACGAGCAGTACTTC.

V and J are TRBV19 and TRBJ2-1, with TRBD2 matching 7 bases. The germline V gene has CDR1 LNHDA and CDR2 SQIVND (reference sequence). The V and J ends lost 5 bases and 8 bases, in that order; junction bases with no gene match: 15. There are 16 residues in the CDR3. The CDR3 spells CASSDVGGGMIDEQFF. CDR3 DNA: TGTGCCAGTAGTGACGTTGGGGGGGGGATGATCGATGAGCAGTTCTTC.

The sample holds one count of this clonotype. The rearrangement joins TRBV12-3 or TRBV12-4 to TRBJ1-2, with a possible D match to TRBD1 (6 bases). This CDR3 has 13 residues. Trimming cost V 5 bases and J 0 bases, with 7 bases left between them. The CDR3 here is CASSRTANYGYTF. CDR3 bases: TGTGCCAGCAGTAGGACAGCTAACTATGGCTACACCTTC.

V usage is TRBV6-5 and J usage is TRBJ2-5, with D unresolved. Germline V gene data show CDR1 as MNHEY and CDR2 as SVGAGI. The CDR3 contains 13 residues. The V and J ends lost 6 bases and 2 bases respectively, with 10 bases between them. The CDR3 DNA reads TGTGCCAGCAGCCTCTTCAATCAAGAGACCCAGTACTTC. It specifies CASSLFNQETQYF.

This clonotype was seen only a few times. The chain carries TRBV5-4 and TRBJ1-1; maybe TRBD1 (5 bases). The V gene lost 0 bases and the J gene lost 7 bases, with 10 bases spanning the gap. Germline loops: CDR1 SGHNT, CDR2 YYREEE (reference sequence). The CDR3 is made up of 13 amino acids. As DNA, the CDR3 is TGTGCCAGCAGCTTGGCATCGGGGCATGAAGCTTTCTTT. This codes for CASSLASGHEAFF.

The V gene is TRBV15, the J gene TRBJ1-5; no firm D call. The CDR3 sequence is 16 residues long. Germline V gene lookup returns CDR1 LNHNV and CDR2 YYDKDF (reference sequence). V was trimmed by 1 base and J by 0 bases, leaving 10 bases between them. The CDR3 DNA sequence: TGTGCCACCAGCAGAGGCACGGGTTATAGCAATCAGCCCCAGCATTTT. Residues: CATSRGTGYSNQPQHF.

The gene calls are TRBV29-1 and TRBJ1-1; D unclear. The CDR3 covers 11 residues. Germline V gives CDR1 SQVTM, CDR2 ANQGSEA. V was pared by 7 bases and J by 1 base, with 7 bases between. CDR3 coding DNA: TGCAGCGGGACCCAGAACACTGAAGCTTTCTTT. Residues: CSGTQNTEAFF.

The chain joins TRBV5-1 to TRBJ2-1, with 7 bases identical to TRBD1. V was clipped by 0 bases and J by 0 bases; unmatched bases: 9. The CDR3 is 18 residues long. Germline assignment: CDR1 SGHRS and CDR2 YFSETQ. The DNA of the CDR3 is TGCGCCAGCAGCTTGGGTAGGGGGCCTCCTAGCTCCTACAATGAGCAGTTCTTC. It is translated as CASSLGRGPPSSYNEQFF.

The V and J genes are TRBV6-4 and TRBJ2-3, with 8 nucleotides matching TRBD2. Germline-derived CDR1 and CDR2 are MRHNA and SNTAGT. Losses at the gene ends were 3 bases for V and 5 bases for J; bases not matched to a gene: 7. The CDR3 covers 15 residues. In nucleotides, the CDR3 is TGTGCCAGCAGTGAAGCGGGGGCGGAGGTAGATACGCAGTATTTT. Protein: CASSEAGAEVDTQYF.

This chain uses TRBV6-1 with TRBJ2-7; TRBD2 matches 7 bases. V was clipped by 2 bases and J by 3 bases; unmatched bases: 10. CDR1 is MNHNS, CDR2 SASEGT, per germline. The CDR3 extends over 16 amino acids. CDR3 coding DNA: TGTGCCAGCAGTGAACATGTCGAGCGGGGTAACTACGAGCAGTACTTC. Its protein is CASSEHVERGNYEQYF.

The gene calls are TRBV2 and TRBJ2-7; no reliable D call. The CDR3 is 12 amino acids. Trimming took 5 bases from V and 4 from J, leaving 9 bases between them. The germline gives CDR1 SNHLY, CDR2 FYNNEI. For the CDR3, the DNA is TGTGCCAGCAGTCACACCAATTACGAGCAGTACTTC. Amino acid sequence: CASSHTNYEQYF.

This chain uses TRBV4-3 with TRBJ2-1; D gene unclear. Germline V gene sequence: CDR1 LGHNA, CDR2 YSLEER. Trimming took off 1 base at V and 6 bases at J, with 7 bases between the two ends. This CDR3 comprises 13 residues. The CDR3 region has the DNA TGCGCCAGCAGCCAAGGACCAACCAATGAGCAGTTCTTC. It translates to CASSQGPTNEQFF.

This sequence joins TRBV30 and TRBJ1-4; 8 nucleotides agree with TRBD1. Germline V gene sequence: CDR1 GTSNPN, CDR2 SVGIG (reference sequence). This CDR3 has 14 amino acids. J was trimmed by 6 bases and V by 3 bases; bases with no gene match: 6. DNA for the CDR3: TGTGCCTGGAGGGCGACAGGGGTAGATGAAAAACTGTTTTTT. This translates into CAWRATGVDEKLFF.